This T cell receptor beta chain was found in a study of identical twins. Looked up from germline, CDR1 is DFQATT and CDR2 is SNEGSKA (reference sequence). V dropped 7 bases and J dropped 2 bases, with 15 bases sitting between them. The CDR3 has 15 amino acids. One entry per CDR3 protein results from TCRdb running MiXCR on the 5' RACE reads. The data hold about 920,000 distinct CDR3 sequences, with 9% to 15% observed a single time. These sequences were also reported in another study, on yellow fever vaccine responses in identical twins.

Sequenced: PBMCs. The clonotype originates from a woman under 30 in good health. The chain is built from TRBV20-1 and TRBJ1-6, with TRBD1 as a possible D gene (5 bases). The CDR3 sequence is CSVAGGGTYNSPLHF. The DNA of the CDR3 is TGCAGTGTCGCGGGTGGGGGGACCTATAATTCACCCCTCCACTTT.